The rows below give T cell receptor beta chains drawn from one sample of a study of blood T cell repertoires in COVID-19. Sequenced by immunoSEQ multiplex PCR; TCRdb stores in-frame clones only, minus some. Of tens of thousands of clones listed, less than 80% are singletons. The material sequenced was peripheral blood. The receptors here all came from a woman aged 50 to 60 with acute or convalescent COVID-19. The CDR3 runs from the conserved cysteine through the conserved F or W. The D gene is left open where the match is weak. A clone size is listed for some rows: how often the clone was seen (once, few, many), or a class if it is expanded.

TRBJ1-3 . TRBV30 . CAWSLIGNTIYF TGTGCCTGGAGCTTAATTGGAAACACCATATATTTT
TRBJ2-7 . TRBV29-1 TRBD2 CSVVWGGVSYEQYF TGCAGCGTTGTTTGGGGGGGAGTCTCCTACGAGCAGTACTTC
TRBJ2-3 . TRBV7-8 TRBD2 CASSFSAGVTDTQYF TGTGCCAGCAGCTTCTCGGCGGGGGTCACAGATACGCAGTATTTT
TRBJ2-5 . TRBV2 TRBD2 CASSEYGLAGGSGETQYF TGTGCCAGCAGTGAATATGGCCTAGCGGGGGGTTCGGGAGAGACCCAGTACTTC
TRBJ2-4 . TRBV5-6 TRBD1 CASSLDRGIQYF TGTGCCAGCAGCTTGGACAGGGGCATTCAGTACTTC
TRBJ1-2 once TRBV7-2 . CASSLGGAYGYTF TGTGCCAGCAGCTTAGGTGGGGCCTATGGCTACACCTTC
TRBJ1-1 . TRBV6-5 . CASIIFHTEAFF TGTGCCAGCATTATCTTCCACACTGAAGCTTTCTTT
TRBJ1-5 . TRBV28 . CASSLYGHGGSQPQHF TGTGCCAGCAGTTTATACGGCCATGGGGGGAGTCAGCCCCAGCATTTT
TRBJ1-2 . TRBV6-5 . CASRPLGGSYGYTF TGTGCCAGCAGGCCCCTGGGGGGGAGCTATGGCTACACCTTC
TRBJ1-5 . TRBV5-5 TRBD1 CASSFFSGGNQPQHF TGTGCCAGCAGCTTCTTTTCAGGGGGGAATCAGCCCCAGCATTTT
TRBJ2-2 . TRBV15 . CATSREQGGNGELFF TGTGCCACCAGCAGGGAACAAGGGGGAAACGGGGAGCTGTTTTTT
TRBJ1-1 . TRBV6-2/TRBV6-3 . CASSTVNTEAFF TGTGCCAGCAGTACAGTGAACACTGAAGCTTTCTTT
TRBJ1-2 . TRBV9 TRBD1 CASSVDAGQGAFYGYTF TGTGCCAGCAGCGTAGACGCGGGACAGGGCGCCTTCTATGGCTACACCTTC
TRBJ1-5 . TRBV2 . CASSGDLTGLGGQPQHF TGTGCCAGCAGTGGAGATTTAACAGGGCTCGGGGGGCAGCCCCAGCATTTT
TRBJ1-2 . TRBV30 TRBD1 CAWSGQGGYGYTF TGTGCCTGGAGTGGACAGGGAGGCTATGGCTACACCTTC
TRBJ2-3 few TRBV10-3 TRBD2 CAISGGLADPTDTQYF TGTGCCATCAGCGGAGGACTAGCGGATCCAACAGATACGCAGTATTTT
TRBJ1-1 . TRBV12-3/TRBV12-4 . CASSLGENTEAFF TGTGCCAGCAGTTTGGGAGAGAACACTGAAGCTTTCTTT
TRBJ1-2 . TRBV29-1 TRBD1 CSVNRQGGALGYGYTF TGCAGCGTTAATCGACAGGGGGGGGCTTTGGGCTATGGCTACACCTTC
TRBJ1-2 once TRBV7-2 TRBD1 CASSTDRRLHGYTF TGTGCCAGCAGCACGGACAGGCGCCTACATGGCTACACCTTC
TRBJ1-4 . TRBV6-6 TRBD1 CASSTRDRGEKLFF TGTGCCAGCAGTACCCGGGACAGGGGTGAAAAACTGTTTTTT
TRBJ1-2 . TRBV5-1 . CASSLSEGGLRGYTF TGCGCCAGCAGCTTGAGTGAGGGCGGGCTTAGGGGCTACACCTTC
TRBJ2-6 . TRBV7-9 TRBD1 CASSLMGQGSGANVLTF TGTGCCAGCAGCTTAATGGGACAGGGATCTGGGGCCAACGTCCTGACTTTC
TRBJ2-6 few TRBV19 TRBD1 CASHAGGPSGANVLTF TGTGCCAGTCATGCAGGGGGACCGTCTGGGGCCAACGTCCTGACTTTC
TRBJ1-2 . TRBV5-6 . CASSSEDGMTANYGYTF TGTGCCAGCAGCTCTGAGGACGGGATGACGGCTAACTATGGCTACACCTTC
TRBJ1-6 few TRBV6-5 TRBD1 CASRGTDSYNSPLHF TGTGCCAGCAGGGGGACAGACTCCTATAATTCACCCCTCCACTTT
TRBJ1-5 few TRBV29-1 TRBD1 CSVATGVNNQPQHF TGCAGCGTCGCAACAGGGGTGAACAATCAGCCCCAGCATTTT
TRBJ2-1 . TRBV28 TRBD2 CASSFPQRGLTYNEQFF TGTGCCAGCAGTTTCCCCCAGCGGGGCCTTACCTACAATGAGCAGTTCTTC
TRBJ1-2 . TRBV5-1 TRBD1 CASSSDRGLSYTF TGCGCCAGCAGCTCGGACAGGGGGCTAAGCTACACCTTC
TRBJ1-5 . TRBV29-1 . CSVGQRNQPQHF TGCAGCGTTGGACAGAGAAATCAGCCCCAGCATTTT
TRBJ2-1 . TRBV9 TRBD2 CASSVGTSSGRNEQFF TGTGCCAGCAGCGTAGGGACATCTAGCGGTAGGAATGAGCAGTTCTTC
TRBJ2-3 once TRBV7-2 TRBD2 CASSGAGGLTDTQYF TGTGCCAGCAGCGGAGCGGGGGGACTCACAGATACGCAGTATTTT
TRBJ2-3 . TRBV3-1/TRBV3-2 . CASSQVSSAASTDTQYF TGTGCCAGCAGCCAAGTTAGTAGCGCCGCTAGCACAGATACGCAGTATTTT
TRBJ2-2 . TRBV27 . CASSLAPDFTGELFF TGTGCCAGCAGTTTAGCACCAGATTTCACCGGGGAGCTGTTTTTT
TRBJ2-1 . TRBV7-9 TRBD1 CASSLGQGANNEQFF TGTGCCAGCAGCCTAGGACAGGGGGCCAACAATGAGCAGTTCTTC
TRBJ1-1 . TRBV21-1 . CASSKRRQNTEAFF TGTGCCAGCAGCAAACGGCGACAGAACACTGAAGCTTTCTTT
TRBJ2-7 . TRBV27 . CASSYGRGATPTEQYF TGTGCCAGCAGTTATGGGAGGGGGGCCACCCCCACCGAGCAGTACTTC
TRBJ2-7 few TRBV6-1 TRBD2 CASSEAGLAGVEQYF TGTGCCAGCAGTGAAGCCGGACTAGCGGGGGTTGAGCAGTACTTC
TRBJ2-7 . TRBV2 TRBD1 CASRGFGTGSYEQYF TGTGCCAGCAGGGGGTTCGGGACAGGCTCCTACGAGCAGTACTTC
TRBJ1-5 . TRBV28 . CASSPDSYSNQPQHF TGTGCCAGCAGTCCGGACAGTTATAGCAATCAGCCCCAGCATTTT
TRBJ1-2 . TRBV5-1 . CASTSATAGTVLNYGYTF TGCGCCAGCACCTCAGCCACCGCCGGAACAGTTTTGAACTATGGCTACACCTTC
TRBJ2-6 . TRBV5-8 . CASSLRGFNSGANVLTF TGTGCCAGCAGCTTGAGAGGGTTTAACTCTGGGGCCAACGTCCTGACTTTC
TRBJ2-3 . TRBV5-1 TRBD1 CASSLGPRWQGVEDTQYF TGCGCCAGCAGCTTGGGGCCTCGTTGGCAGGGGGTAGAGGATACGCAGTATTTT
TRBJ2-7 once TRBV12-3/TRBV12-4 . CASSFGVDYEQYF TGTGCCAGCAGTTTCGGGGTAGACTACGAGCAGTACTTC
TRBJ1-1 . TRBV6-5 TRBD1 CASADRANTEAFF TGTGCCAGCGCAGACAGGGCAAACACTGAAGCTTTCTTT
TRBJ2-5 . TRBV5-1 . CASSFRAWEETQYF TGCGCCAGCAGCTTCAGGGCTTGGGAAGAGACCCAGTACTTC
TRBJ1-4 . TRBV10-3 TRBD1 CAISMRQGAEKLFF TGTGCCATCAGCATGAGACAGGGAGCTGAAAAACTGTTTTTT
TRBJ1-6 . TRBV6-2/TRBV6-3 . CASSSLNSPLHF TGTGCCAGCAGTAGCCTGAATTCACCCCTCCACTTT
TRBJ2-6 . TRBV30 . CAWSGGGWGSSGANVLTF TGTGCCTGGAGTGGGGGGGGCTGGGGAAGCTCTGGGGCCAACGTCCTGACTTTC
TRBJ1-6 . TRBV2 TRBD1 CASRIPGQSSSYNSPLHF TGTGCCAGCAGGATACCGGGACAGAGTAGCTCCTATAATTCACCCCTCCACTTT
TRBJ1-1 . TRBV7-2 . CASSPTWNTEAFF TGTGCCAGCAGCCCGACATGGAACACTGAAGCTTTCTTT
TRBJ2-3 . TRBV7-2 TRBD1 CASSREVTGTGGNTQYF TGTGCCAGCAGCCGCGAGGTCACCGGGACAGGGGGAAATACGCAGTATTTT
TRBJ1-4 . TRBV28 . CASTRGEKLFF TGTGCCAGCACCAGAGGGGAAAAACTGTTTTTT
TRBJ1-2 few TRBV5-4 TRBD1 CASSQPGQGALGYTF TGTGCCAGCAGCCAACCGGGACAGGGGGCATTGGGCTACACCTTC